This T cell receptor (beta chain) was captured in a study of identical twins. Trimming removed 3 bases at V and 5 bases at J, with 15 bases between. Germline CDR1 and CDR2: DFQATT and SNEGSKA (reference sequence). The CDR3 has 14 residues. Remarks on this clonotype: What it binds is unknown.

General observations from the study: Monozygotic twins shared more out-of-frame TCR alpha than recombination models predicted. Where out-of-frame alpha sequences were twin-shared, they showed excess low generation probability.

TCRdb reprocessed the 5' RACE reads with MiXCR, giving one entry per CDR3 protein. The sample has 1.5 million to 2 million distinct CDR3 sequences, 25% to 35% seen once. This TCR derives from a newborn girl in good health. The sample consisted of cord blood. This rearrangement joins TRBV20-1 to TRBJ2-3; D is perhaps TRBD1 or TRBD2 (5 bases each). The CDR3 sequence is CSARARGRGDTQYF. The CDR3 DNA reads TGCAGTGCTAGGGCCCGGGGCCGTGGAGATACGCAGTATTTT.